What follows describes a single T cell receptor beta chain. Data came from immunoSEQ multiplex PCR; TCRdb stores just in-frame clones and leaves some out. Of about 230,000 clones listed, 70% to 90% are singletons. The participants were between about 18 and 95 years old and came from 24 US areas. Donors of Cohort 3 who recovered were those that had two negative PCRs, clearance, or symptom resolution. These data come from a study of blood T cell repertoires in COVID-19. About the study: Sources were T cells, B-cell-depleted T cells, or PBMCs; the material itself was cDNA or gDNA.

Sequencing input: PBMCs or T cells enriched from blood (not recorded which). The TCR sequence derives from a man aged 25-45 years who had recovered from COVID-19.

This CDR3 is CASSAIRVTEAFF. DNA for the CDR3: TGTGCCAGCAGCGCCATCCGGGTGACTGAAGCTTTCTTT. The V gene is TRBV14, the J gene TRBJ1-1; D gene unclear. Trimming pared 5 bases from V and 5 bases from J, leaving 12 bases between. Germline assignment: CDR1 SGHDN and CDR2 FVKESK. The CDR3 sequence is 13 residues long.